This TCR beta chain derives from a study of cytomegalovirus exposure and HLA in healthy donors. Findings of the study overall: An analysis that was carried out later associated 15,000 to 20,000 TCR beta sequences with HLA alleles at 0.05 false discovery rate.

This PCR relied on a set of 60 Vbeta primers and 13 Jbeta primers. Produced via immunoSEQ multiplex PCR; TCRdb's table is partial and in-frame only. This sample yields a few hundred thousand clones, of which about nine tenths are seen a single time; 1.7% belongs to the top ten. In regard to this clone: Antigen specificity is unknown.

The length of the CDR3 is 15 residues. Per the germline V gene, CDR1 is WNHNN and CDR2 is SYGVQD (reference sequence). The V end lost 3 bases, the J end lost 7 bases, and 16 bases lay between the germline ends. The TCR comes from a girl aged 2 to 9 in good health and CMV-seronegative. The sample consisted of PBMCs. The chain uses TRBV10-1 and TRBJ1-5; D is possibly TRBD1 (6 bases). The CDR3 loop is CASSDPGAGDQPQHF. Written as DNA, the CDR3 is TGCGCCAGCAGTGACCCCGGGGCAGGGGACCAGCCCCAGCATTTT.